The next 7 T cell receptor beta chains were all read from a single sample in a study of a mutant IDH1 vaccine in newly diagnosed glioma. Time point noted: baseline, week 1 (first vaccination visit). The treatment was: pre-vaccination baseline after standard-of-care therapy. Sequencing used immunoSEQ multiplex PCR; TCRdb keeps in-frame clones, though not all of them. The table has 70,000 to 100,000 clones, over 75% seen once. Specimen: PBMCs, collected from a glioma patient treated with radiotherapy, temozolomide or both. The source of these receptors is a man aged 35-49 years with glioma. Some clones in this sample may be carry-over from other donors' samples.

The chain joins TRBV6-6 to TRBJ2-7, with 8 nucleotides matching TRBD2. The CDR3 sequence is 14 residues long. Losses at the gene ends were 4 bases for V and 0 bases for J; bases not matched to a gene: 2. Germline lookup yields CDR1 MNHNY and CDR2 SVGAGI (reference sequence). The CDR3 spells CASSSGGSSYEQYF. As DNA, the CDR3 is TGTGCCAGCAGTTCGGGGGGGAGCTCCTACGAGCAGTACTTC.

The chain links TRBV19 to TRBJ2-7, with D possibly matching TRBD1 (5 bases). V was pared by 4 bases and J by 8 bases, with 12 bases between. Germline V gives CDR1 LNHDA, CDR2 SQIVND (reference sequence). The CDR3 extends over 12 amino acids. The CDR3 DNA follows: TGTGCCAGTAGTAGCCCGACAGCAAAGCAGTACTTC. Translation gives CASSSPTAKQYF.

The CDR3 protein is CAWRRETRYGYTF. CDR3 DNA: TGTGCCTGGAGGCGGGAGACGAGATATGGCTACACCTTC. The chain is built from TRBV30 and TRBJ1-2, with unresolved D. Between the trimmed V and J ends, which lost 3 bases and 5 bases, there was a span of 13 bases. In germline, CDR1 is GTSNPN, CDR2 SVGIG (reference sequence). There are 13 residues in the CDR3.

The CDR3 DNA sequence: TGTGCCAGCAGGTCGATTGGGGGCGTATACGAGCAGTACTTC. Residues: CASRSIGGVYEQYF. This sequence joins TRBV5-5 and TRBJ2-7; D may be TRBD1 (6 bases). Germline CDR1 and CDR2: SGHKS and YYEKEE (reference sequence). This CDR3 has 14 amino acids. The V and J ends lost 5 bases and 4 bases respectively, with 16 bases between them.

J is TRBJ2-7 and V is TRBV29-1; D uncertain. Trimming removed 1 base at V and 2 bases at J, with 3 bases between. The CDR3 has 11 residues. CDR1 and CDR2 (germline): SQVTM, ANQGSEA. CDR3 sequence: CSVEGTYEQYF. The DNA of the CDR3 is TGCAGCGTTGAAGGGACCTACGAGCAGTACTTC.

The CDR3 DNA follows: TGTGCCAGCAGGATGACAGACCTGAACACTGAAGCTTTCTTT. This sequence encodes CASRMTDLNTEAFF. The chain is built from TRBV6-5 and TRBJ1-1, with a possible D match to TRBD1 (5 bases). The CDR3 spans 14 residues. The germline V and J ends were trimmed by 6 bases and 0 bases, with 11 bases remaining between them. CDR1 and CDR2 (germline): MNHEY, SVGAGI.

The genes are TRBV5-6 and TRBJ2-6; D call uncertain. V gave up 4 bases and J gave up 1 base, with 9 bases separating them. From germline, CDR1 is SGHDT and CDR2 YYEEEE. The CDR3 sequence is 15 residues long. CDR3 in amino acids: CASSPRTSGANVLTF. As DNA, the CDR3 is TGTGCCAGCAGCCCTAGGACGTCTGGGGCCAACGTCCTGACTTTC. Supplemented by reference TRBV5-6 and TRBJ2-6, the full variable domain reads DAGVTQSPTHLIKTRGQQVTLRCSPKSGHDTVSWYQQALGQGPQFIFQYYEEEERQRGNFPDRFSGHQFPNYSSELNVNALLLGDSALYLCASSPRTSGANVLTFGAGSRLTVL.